The 21 T cell receptor beta chains below were found in one sample sequenced in a study of cytomegalovirus exposure and HLA in healthy donors. The PCR was carried out with 60 Vbeta primers and 13 Jbeta primers. Using immunoSEQ multiplex PCR, the repertoire was profiled, and TCRdb retains in-frame clones only, with some absent. The sample carries just under 150,000 clones, approximately 79% recorded once. The sample comprised PBMCs. The receptors were gathered from a woman in her 30s in good health and CMV-seronegative.

The chain uses TRBV5-4 and TRBJ2-1; the match to TRBD2 covers 9 bases. CDR3 length: 14 amino acids. Germline V CDR1 and CDR2: SGHNT, YYREEE (reference sequence). The V and J ends lost 3 bases and 12 bases, in that order; junction bases with no gene match: 10. The CDR3 bases are TGTGCCAGCAGCTCCTTTGGAGCGGGGGGAGGGCAGTTCTTC. Translated: CASSSFGAGGGQFF.

The J gene is TRBJ1-2, the V gene TRBV7-9; D is ambiguous. Per germline, CDR1 SEHNR and CDR2 FQNEAQ (reference sequence). The V end was cut by 5 bases, the J end by 1 base, with 8 bases between. There are 13 residues in the CDR3. This CDR3 is CASSPDNNYGYTF. CDR3 bases: TGTGCCAGCAGCCCCGACAATAACTATGGCTACACCTTC.

V gene TRBV11-3 combines with J gene TRBJ2-7; weak D call: TRBD1 (6 bases). The CDR3 totals 17 residues. The germline gives CDR1 SGHNT, CDR2 YENEEA. V was shortened by 5 bases and J by 5 bases, with 25 bases between the two germline ends. CDR3 in DNA: TGTGCCAGCAGCCCCAAAGGGTCCAGGGCCGGACAGAACGAGCAGTACTTC. Encoded protein: CASSPKGSRAGQNEQYF. Full variable domain (outside the CDR3, taken from reference TRBV11-3 and TRBJ2-7): EAGVVQSPRYKIIEKKQPVAFWCNPISGHNTLYWYLQNLGQGPELLIRYENEEAVDDSQLPKDRFSAERLKGVDSTLKIQPAELGDSAVYLCASSPKGSRAGQNEQYFGPGTRLTVT.

The rearrangement joins TRBV5-1 to TRBJ2-5, with TRBD2 as a possible D gene (5 bases). V was cut by 4 bases and J by 3 bases, with 10 bases left in between. This CDR3 has 13 residues. The germline V gene has CDR1 SGHRS and CDR2 YFSETQ. The CDR3 reads CASSPGVEETQYF. CDR3 coding DNA: TGCGCCAGCAGCCCCGGGGTAGAAGAGACCCAGTACTTC.

The J gene is TRBJ2-3, the V gene TRBV27, with a possible D match to TRBD1 (5 bases). V was pared by 4 bases and J by 0 bases, with 14 bases between. The CDR3 consists of 16 residues. The germline CDR1 and CDR2 sequences are MNHEY and SMNVEV (reference sequence). The CDR3 spells CASSSFQGASTDTQYF. Here the CDR3 DNA reads TGTGCCAGCAGTTCCTTCCAGGGTGCTAGCACAGATACGCAGTATTTT.

V gene TRBV5-5 combines with J gene TRBJ2-7, with 7 bases aligning to TRBD2. Germline V gene sequence: CDR1 SGHKS, CDR2 YYEKEE (reference sequence). V trimming: 3 bases; J trimming: 6 bases; junction bases outside the gene matches: 9. The CDR3 has 14 residues. The CDR3 sequence: CASSSGLLVREQYF. CDR3 coding DNA: TGTGCCAGCAGCTCGGGACTACTGGTCCGCGAGCAGTACTTC.

This chain links TRBV11-2 with TRBJ2-3; TRBD2 is a possible D gene (5 bases). The V and J ends lost 1 base and 4 bases respectively, with 9 bases between them. This CDR3 comprises 14 residues. Germline V lookup: CDR1 SGHAT, CDR2 FQNNGV. The CDR3: CASSLGPGADTQYF. The CDR3 DNA is TGTGCCAGCAGCTTAGGACCCGGGGCAGATACGCAGTATTTT. Supplemented by reference TRBV11-2 and TRBJ2-3, the full variable domain reads EAGVAQSPRYKIIEKRQSVAFWCNPISGHATLYWYQQILGQGPKLLIQFQNNGVVDDSQLPKDRFSAERLKGVDSTLKIQPAKLEDSAVYLCASSLGPGADTQYFGPGTRLTVL.

The chain employs TRBV7-3 and TRBJ2-1; maybe TRBD2 (5 bases). CDR1 and CDR2 (germline): SGHTA, FQGTGA. The CDR3 covers 15 residues. V gave up 2 bases and J gave up 8 bases, with 16 bases separating them. The CDR3 sequence is CASSLGGRPWDEQFF. Here the CDR3 DNA reads TGTGCCAGCAGCTTAGGAGGACGCCCCTGGGATGAGCAGTTCTTC. The complete variable domain, with remaining parts taken from reference TRBV7-3 and TRBJ2-1, reads GAGVSQTPSNKVTEKGKYVELRCDPISGHTALYWYRQSLGQGPEFLIYFQGTGAADDSGLPNDRFFAVRPEGSVSTLKIQRTERGDSAVYLCASSLGGRPWDEQFFGPGTRLTVL.

V and J are TRBV5-1 and TRBJ2-5; 8 nucleotides line up with TRBD1. Gene TRBJ2-7 matches the end of the DNA better, so the J call may be wrong. The CDR3 consists of 15 residues. The germline V gene has CDR1 SGHRS and CDR2 YFSETQ. The CDR3 DNA reads as TGCGCCAGCAGCTTGGCTGGGACAGGTCCGGGCGAGCAGTACTTC. The encoded protein is CASSLAGTGPGEQYF.

The chain has TRBV9 and TRBJ1-5, with D unclear. This CDR3 is built from 19 residues. The V gene's germline CDR1 is SGDLS and CDR2 YYNGEE. V dropped 5 bases and J dropped 0 bases, with 24 bases sitting between them. The DNA of the CDR3 is TGTGCCAGCAGAGAAGGCTTTCGGGTGGCAGACTATAGCAATCAGCCCCAGCATTTT. Its protein is CASREGFRVADYSNQPQHF.

The rearrangement joins TRBV28 to TRBJ1-1, with D unresolved. Per germline, CDR1 MDHEN and CDR2 SYDVKM. The CDR3 is made up of 17 amino acids. V lost 8 bases, J lost 0 bases, and 22 bases lay in between. CDR3 amino acids: CASVGWEGLSMNTEAFF. For the CDR3, the DNA is TGTGCCAGCGTCGGGTGGGAGGGTCTCTCCATGAACACTGAAGCTTTCTTT. Drawing the rest from reference TRBV28 and TRBJ1-1, the complete variable domain is DVKVTQSSRYLVKRTGEKVFLECVQDMDHENMFWYRQDPGLGLRLIYFSYDVKMKEKGDIPEGYSVSREKKERFSLILESASTNQTSMYLCASVGWEGLSMNTEAFFGQGTRLTVV.

This clone was observed a handful of times. J is TRBJ2-7 and V is TRBV6-6; D ambiguous. The germline V and J ends were trimmed by 0 bases and 6 bases, with 9 bases remaining between them. Germline lookup yields CDR1 MNHNY and CDR2 SVGAGI (reference sequence). There are 13 residues in the CDR3. As DNA, the CDR3 is TGTGCCAGCAGTTACTCAAGAGGTCGCGAGCAGTACTTC. Amino acids: CASSYSRGREQYF.

The rearrangement joins TRBV29-1 to TRBJ2-1, with 7 nucleotides matching TRBD1. CDR3 length equals 14 residues. The junction had 7 bases not matched to a gene; V was cut back by 6 bases and J by 2 bases. The V gene's germline CDR1 is SQVTM and CDR2 ANQGSEA. The CDR3 region is CSVARQGTYNEQFF. The CDR3 DNA sequence: TGCAGCGTGGCCCGACAGGGAACCTACAATGAGCAGTTCTTC.

The J gene is TRBJ2-1, the V gene TRBV5-1; a weak D match, TRBD2 (6 bases). This CDR3 has 14 amino acids. Per germline, CDR1 SGHRS and CDR2 YFSETQ. Trimming pared 0 bases from V and 8 bases from J, leaving 12 bases between. CDR3 nucleotide sequence: TGCGCCAGCAGCTTGGGACTAGTTAAAGATGAGCAGTTCTTC. It codes for CASSLGLVKDEQFF. Variable domain in full (rest from reference TRBV5-1 and TRBJ2-1): KAGVTQTPRYLIKTRGQQVTLSCSPISGHRSVSWYQQTPGQGLQFLFEYFSETQRNKGNFPGRFSGRQFSNSRSEMNVSTLELGDSALYLCASSLGLVKDEQFFGPGTRLTVL.

This chain links TRBV7-8 with TRBJ2-1; 10 nucleotides match TRBD2. The J segment lost 7 bases and the V segment lost 11 bases, leaving 8 bases of the junction unmatched. Looked up from germline, CDR1 is SGHVS and CDR2 is FQNEAQ. The CDR3 has 13 residues. Here the CDR3 reads CAVPSGSTNEQFF. The CDR3, as DNA: TGTGCCGTGCCTAGCGGGAGTACGAATGAGCAGTTCTTC.

In its sample, this clone was seen once. The chain recombines TRBV9 with TRBJ2-6; weak D call: TRBD1 (6 bases). The CDR3 loop spans 17 amino acids. Trimming left V 0 bases short and J 2 bases short, with 12 bases between. Germline V CDR1 and CDR2: SGDLS, YYNGEE. CDR3 loop: CASSVGDGGPGANVLTF. DNA of the CDR3: TGTGCCAGCAGCGTAGGCGATGGGGGCCCTGGGGCCAACGTCCTGACTTTC.

The chain combines TRBV18 with TRBJ1-1; D perhaps matches TRBD1 (6 bases). This CDR3 is built from 16 residues. Trimming pared 6 bases from V and 5 bases from J, leaving 22 bases between. Germline lookup yields CDR1 KGHSH and CDR2 LQKENI. CDR3 amino acids: CASSLPLGGSRTEAFF. The CDR3 coding sequence is TGTGCCAGCTCTCTACCCTTAGGGGGATCGAGGACTGAAGCTTTCTTT.

The rearrangement uses TRBV7-8 and TRBJ1-6; possibly TRBD1 for D (6 bases). CDR1 and CDR2 from the germline V gene are SGHVS and FQNEAQ. This CDR3 is built from 14 residues. V lost 9 bases and J 3 bases, leaving 12 bases between the germline ends. This CDR3 is CASGGGIYNSPLHF. In DNA form, the CDR3 reads TGTGCCAGTGGGGGGGGCATCTATAATTCACCCCTCCACTTT.

The chain employs TRBV5-6 and TRBJ2-3; 10 bases match TRBD2. V trimming: 3 bases; J trimming: 2 bases; junction bases outside the gene matches: 6. CDR1 and CDR2 from the germline V gene are SGHDT and YYEEEE. CDR3 size: 16 residues. CDR3 amino acids: CASSSLAGGNTDTQYF. For the CDR3, the DNA is TGTGCCAGCAGCTCCTTAGCGGGGGGTAACACAGATACGCAGTATTTT.

This clone occurred once. V gene TRBV28 combines with J gene TRBJ1-3; D unclear. Per the germline V gene, CDR1 is MDHEN and CDR2 is SYDVKM. The germline V and J ends were trimmed by 10 bases and 3 bases, with 16 bases remaining between them. The CDR3 length is 14 residues. CDR3 nucleotide sequence: TGTGCCACCCAACGTAGTGCGAGTGGAAACACCATATATTTT. It encodes CATQRSASGNTIYF.

The chain joins TRBV30 to TRBJ2-3; the D gene is possibly TRBD1 (6 bases). CDR1 is GTSNPN, CDR2 SVGIG, per germline (reference sequence). The CDR3 has 14 residues. The V and J ends lost 2 bases and 4 bases respectively, with 13 bases between them. CDR3 sequence (DNA): TGTGCCTGGAGTTTTCGTCCAGGGGCAGATACGCAGTATTTT. Translated: CAWSFRPGADTQYF.